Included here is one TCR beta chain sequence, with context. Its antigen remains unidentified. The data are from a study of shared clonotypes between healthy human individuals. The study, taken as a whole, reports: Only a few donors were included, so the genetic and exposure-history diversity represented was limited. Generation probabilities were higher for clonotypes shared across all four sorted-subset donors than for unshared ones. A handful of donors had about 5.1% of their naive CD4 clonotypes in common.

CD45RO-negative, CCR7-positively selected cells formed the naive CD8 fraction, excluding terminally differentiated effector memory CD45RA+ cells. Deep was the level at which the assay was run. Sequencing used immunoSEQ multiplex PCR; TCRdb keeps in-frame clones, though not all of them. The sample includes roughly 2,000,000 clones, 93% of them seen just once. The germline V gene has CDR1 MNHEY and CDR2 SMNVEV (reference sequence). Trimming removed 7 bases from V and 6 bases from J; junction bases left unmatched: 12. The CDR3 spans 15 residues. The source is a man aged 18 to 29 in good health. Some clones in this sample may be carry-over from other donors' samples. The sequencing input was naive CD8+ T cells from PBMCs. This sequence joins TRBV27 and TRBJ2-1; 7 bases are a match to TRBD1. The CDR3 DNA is TGTGCCAGCAACAAACAGGGGTCTCTGGGCAATGAGCAGTTCTTC. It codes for CASNKQGSLGNEQFF.